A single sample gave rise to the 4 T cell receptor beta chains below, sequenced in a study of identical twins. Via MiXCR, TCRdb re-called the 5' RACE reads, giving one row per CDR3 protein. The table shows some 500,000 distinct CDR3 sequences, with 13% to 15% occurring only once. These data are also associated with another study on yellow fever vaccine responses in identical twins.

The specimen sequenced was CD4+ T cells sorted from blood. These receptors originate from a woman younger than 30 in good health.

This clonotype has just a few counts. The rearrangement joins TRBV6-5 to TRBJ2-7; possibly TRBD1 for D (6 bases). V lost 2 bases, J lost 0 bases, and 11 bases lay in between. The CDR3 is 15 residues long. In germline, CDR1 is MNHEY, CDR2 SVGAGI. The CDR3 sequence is CASSYPQGHSYEQYF. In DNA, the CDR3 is TGTGCCAGCAGTTACCCCCAGGGACACTCCTACGAGCAGTACTTC.

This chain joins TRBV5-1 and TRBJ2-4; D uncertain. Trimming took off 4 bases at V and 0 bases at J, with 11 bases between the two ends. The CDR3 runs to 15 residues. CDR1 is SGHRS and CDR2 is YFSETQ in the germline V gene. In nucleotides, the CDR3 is TGCGCCAGCAGCCCGAACCCAGGAGCCAAAAACATTCAGTACTTC. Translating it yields CASSPNPGAKNIQYF.

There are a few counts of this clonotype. The CDR3 spells CASSFLGFDYEQYF. The DNA for the CDR3 is TGTGCCAGCAGTTTTCTGGGGTTCGACTACGAGCAGTACTTC. The gene calls are TRBV28 and TRBJ2-7; no clear D gene. The CDR3 is 14 residues long. Trimming cost V 3 bases and J 3 bases, with 12 bases left between them. CDR1 and CDR2 (germline): MDHEN, SYDVKM.

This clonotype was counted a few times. This chain's CDR3 is CASVALTGLYEQYF. Here the CDR3 DNA reads TGTGCCAGCGTTGCCCTGACAGGCCTATACGAGCAGTACTTC. The J gene is TRBJ2-7, the V gene TRBV6-2 or TRBV6-3; TRBD1 is a possible D gene (6 bases). Germline lookup yields CDR1 MNHEY and CDR2 SVGEGT. The ends were cut back, 8 bases at V and 4 bases at J, with 18 bases in the middle. This CDR3 has 14 residues.